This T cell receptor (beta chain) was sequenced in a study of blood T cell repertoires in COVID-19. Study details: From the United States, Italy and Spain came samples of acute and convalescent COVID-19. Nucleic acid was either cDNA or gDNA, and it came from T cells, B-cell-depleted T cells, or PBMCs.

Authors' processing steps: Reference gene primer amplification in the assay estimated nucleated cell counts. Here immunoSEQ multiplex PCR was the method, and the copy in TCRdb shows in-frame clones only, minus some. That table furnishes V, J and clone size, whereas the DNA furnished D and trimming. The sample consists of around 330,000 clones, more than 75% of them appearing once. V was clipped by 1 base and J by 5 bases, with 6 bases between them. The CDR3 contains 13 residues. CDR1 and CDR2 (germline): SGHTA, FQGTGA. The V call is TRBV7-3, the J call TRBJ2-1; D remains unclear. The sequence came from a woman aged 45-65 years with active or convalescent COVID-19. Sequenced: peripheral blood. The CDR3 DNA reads TGTGCCAGCAGCTTAAGTCAGGACAATGAGCAGTTCTTC. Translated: CASSLSQDNEQFF.